The 21 T cell receptor beta chains listed next were all sequenced from one sample in a study of blood T cell repertoires in COVID-19. The method was immunoSEQ multiplex PCR; TCRdb's version includes in-frame clones alone and lacks a portion of them. The data show some 530,000 clones, less than 90% seen once. Sequencing was carried out using PBMCs or T cells enriched from blood (not recorded which). These receptors originate from a woman aged 55 to 70 who had recovered from COVID-19.

The chain recombines TRBV7-9 with TRBJ2-7; D is ambiguous. V was pared by 0 bases and J by 0 bases, with 3 bases between. Germline V gives CDR1 SEHNR, CDR2 FQNEAQ (reference sequence). CDR3 length equals 13 residues. CDR3 region: CASSLAASYEQYF. CDR3 bases: TGTGCCAGCAGCTTAGCAGCCTCCTACGAGCAGTACTTC.

This clone was recorded only once. This chain uses TRBV6-5 with TRBJ2-3; TRBD1 might be the D (5 bases). V was clipped by 6 bases and J by 0 bases, with 7 bases between them. Germline V gene lookup returns CDR1 MNHEY and CDR2 SVGAGI. This CDR3 region has 13 residues. As DNA, the CDR3 is TGTGCCAGCAGACAGGCGAGCACAGATACGCAGTATTTT. Encoded protein: CASRQASTDTQYF.

This clone was counted a single time. The chain has TRBV10-3 and TRBJ1-5; D might be TRBD1 (5 bases). This CDR3 has 18 amino acids. Germline CDR1 ENHRY, CDR2 SYGVKD. With 4 bases removed from V and 2 bases from J, the gap between germline ends came to 21 bases. The CDR3: CAISASLLGGSGNQPQHF. CDR3 DNA sequence: TGTGCCATCAGTGCATCTTTGCTGGGGGGAAGCGGCAATCAGCCCCAGCATTTT.

The V call is TRBV18, the J call TRBJ1-2; D not resolved. Germline V gene sequence: CDR1 KGHSH, CDR2 LQKENI. The CDR3 consists of 16 residues. Trimming stripped 2 bases from V and 1 base from J, with 14 bases between. CDR3 residues: CASSPSPYGDNYGYTF. As DNA, the CDR3 is TGTGCCAGCTCACCATCACCGTACGGAGATAACTATGGCTACACCTTC.

The V gene is TRBV24-1, the J gene TRBJ2-7, with D possibly being TRBD1 (6 bases). V gave up 2 bases and J gave up 3 bases, with 10 bases separating them. Germline CDR1 and CDR2: KGHDR and SFDVKD. The CDR3 length is 14 residues. CDR3 region: CATSDSTGSYEQYF. The CDR3 nucleotides read TGTGCCACCAGTGATTCCACAGGGAGCTACGAGCAGTACTTC.

The chain joins TRBV7-9 to TRBJ2-3, with 8 bases fitting TRBD1. This CDR3 has 14 amino acids. V was clipped by 4 bases and J by 3 bases; unmatched bases: 3. Germline V gives CDR1 SEHNR, CDR2 FQNEAQ (reference sequence). CDR3 bases: TGTGCCAGCAGCTCCTGGACAGGGACAGATACGCAGTATTTT. Its protein product is CASSSWTGTDTQYF.

The chain carries TRBV12-3 or TRBV12-4 and TRBJ1-4, with D hard to call. CDR3 length: 13 residues. V was cut by 2 bases and J by 6 bases, with 7 bases left in between. The CDR3 loop is CASSLRSDEKLFF. CDR3 sequence (DNA): TGTGCCAGCAGTTTACGGTCTGATGAAAAACTGTTTTTT.

This chain uses TRBV6-5 with TRBJ1-1, with no clear D. This CDR3 has 12 amino acids. V lost 7 bases to trimming and J lost 5 bases, with 11 bases between them. The germline CDR1 and CDR2 sequences are MNHEY and SVGAGI. The chain's CDR3 is CASTSLGTEAFF. CDR3 coding DNA: TGTGCCAGCACCTCTCTCGGGACTGAAGCTTTCTTT.

The rearrangement joins TRBV5-1 to TRBJ1-1, with TRBD1 as a possible D gene (5 bases). Germline CDR1 is SGHRS and CDR2 is YFSETQ. V shed 6 bases and J shed 11 bases, with 23 bases lying between them. The CDR3 spans 14 residues. The CDR3 spells CASTPGGALSGAFF. CDR3 DNA sequence: TGCGCCAGCACCCCTGGAGGGGCCCTCTCGGGGGCTTTCTTT.

The chain is built from TRBV11-2 and TRBJ1-4, with D tentatively TRBD1 (6 bases). V was shortened by 4 bases and J by 8 bases, with 20 bases between the two germline ends. This CDR3 contains 16 residues. Germline CDR1 reads SGHAT; CDR2 reads FQNNGV. The CDR3 DNA reads as TGTGCCAGCAGCTCGTGGTCCCGCAGGGGTGGGGAAAAACTGTTTTTT. Translating it yields CASSSWSRRGGEKLFF.

The chain carries TRBV11-2 and TRBJ2-5, with a possible D match to TRBD1 (6 bases). Trimming shortened V by 4 bases and J by 1 base, and 7 bases separated the two germline ends. CDR3 size: 13 residues. The V gene's germline CDR1 is SGHAT and CDR2 FQNNGV. The CDR3 sequence is CASSSGVQETQYF. The CDR3 bases are TGTGCCAGCAGCTCAGGGGTCCAAGAGACCCAGTACTTC. The entire variable domain, with the rest obtained from reference TRBV11-2 and TRBJ2-5, is as follows: EAGVAQSPRYKIIEKRQSVAFWCNPISGHATLYWYQQILGQGPKLLIQFQNNGVVDDSQLPKDRFSAERLKGVDSTLKIQPAKLEDSAVYLCASSSGVQETQYFGPGTRLLVL.

V usage is TRBV2 and J usage is TRBJ1-1; D may be TRBD1 (6 bases). From germline, CDR1 is SNHLY and CDR2 FYNNEI. V was cut by 7 bases and J by 2 bases, with 14 bases left in between. CDR3 length equals 14 residues. CDR3 residues: CASTLRGTNTEAFF. The DNA for the CDR3 is TGTGCCAGCACTTTGAGGGGGACAAACACTGAAGCTTTCTTT.

This clone was observed a single time. The rearrangement uses TRBV5-4 and TRBJ1-3; D is perhaps TRBD1 (6 bases). Germline CDR1 SGHNT, CDR2 YYREEE (reference sequence). The CDR3 runs 15 residues. V was clipped by 0 bases and J by 4 bases, with 11 bases between them. The CDR3: CASSLDPGQGNTIYF. The CDR3 DNA follows: TGTGCCAGCAGCTTGGATCCAGGACAGGGAAACACCATATATTTT.

CDR3 in DNA: TGTGCCAGCTACCGGGAGAGGAGCTATGGCTACACCTTC. Its protein product is CASYRERSYGYTF. This chain links TRBV2 with TRBJ1-2; D remains ambiguous. The CDR3 totals 13 residues. Germline loops: CDR1 SNHLY, CDR2 FYNNEI. V lost 8 bases and J lost 4, with 14 bases in between.

V usage is TRBV9 and J usage is TRBJ2-1; 10 bases agree with TRBD1. CDR1 is SGDLS, CDR2 YYNGEE, per germline. CDR3 length: 18 amino acids. V was clipped by 0 bases and J by 7 bases; unmatched bases: 13. CDR3 sequence (DNA): TGTGCCAGCAGCGTAGCCCCGCCGGACAGGGGGGGAAATAATGAGCAGTTCTTC. Its protein product is CASSVAPPDRGGNNEQFF.

The rearrangement joins TRBV19 to TRBJ1-6, with 9 bases identical to TRBD1. CDR1 is LNHDA, CDR2 SQIVND, per germline (reference sequence). With 5 bases clipped from V and 6 bases from J, the junction kept 5 bases outside the gene matches. The CDR3 has 15 residues. This CDR3 reads CASSATGQGNSPLHF. DNA for the CDR3: TGTGCCAGTAGTGCCACGGGACAGGGTAATTCACCCCTCCACTTT.

As to this clone: At the DNA level, this CDR3 is encoded by other sequences in the same sample as well. V and J are TRBV9 and TRBJ2-1; TRBD1 aligns across 9 bases. CDR1 SGDLS and CDR2 YYNGEE come from the germline V gene. This CDR3 is 15 amino acids long. The junction had 1 base not matched to a gene; V was cut back by 0 bases and J by 3 bases. DNA of the CDR3: TGTGCCAGCAGCGTAGGGGACAGGGTCTACAATGAGCAGTTCTTC. Translated: CASSVGDRVYNEQFF. Variable domain in full (rest from reference TRBV9 and TRBJ2-1): DSGVTQTPKHLITATGQRVTLRCSPRSGDLSVYWYQQSLDQGLQFLIQYYNGEERAKGNILERFSAQQFPDLHSELNLSSLELGDSALYFCASSVGDRVYNEQFFGPGTRLTVL.

J is TRBJ2-2 and V is TRBV18, with TRBD1 matching 7 bases. Germline values: CDR1 KGHSH, CDR2 LQKENI. CDR3 length equals 18 residues. The V segment lost 3 bases and the J segment 1 base; nucleotides outside the gene matches: 11. CDR3 sequence reads: CASSPPGQAGGNTGELFF. CDR3 coding DNA: TGTGCCAGCTCACCGCCTGGACAGGCGGGCGGGAACACCGGGGAGCTGTTTTTT.

The rearrangement uses TRBV3-1 (or the pseudogene TRBV3-2) and TRBJ2-2; TRBD1 agrees at 9 bases. CDR1 and CDR2 (germline): LGHDT, YNNKEL (reference sequence). The J segment lost 4 bases and the V segment lost 4 bases, leaving 10 bases of the junction unmatched. The CDR3 is 17 amino acids. DNA for the CDR3: TGTGCCAGCAGCCTCTCCCCCGGGACAGGGTTCACCGGGGAGCTGTTTTTT. This translates into CASSLSPGTGFTGELFF.

This clone was observed a handful of times. This chain connects TRBV19 to TRBJ2-2, with 7 bases matching TRBD2. Trimming at V came to 5 bases and at J to 5 bases, leaving 11 bases not matched to a gene. Germline lookup yields CDR1 LNHDA and CDR2 SQIVND (reference sequence). The CDR3 loop spans 16 amino acids. The CDR3 loop is CASSLGVAGLTGELFF. CDR3 nucleotide sequence: TGTGCCAGTAGTCTAGGGGTAGCGGGTTTGACCGGGGAGCTGTTTTTT.

This chain links TRBV6-1 with TRBJ1-1; 8 bases fit TRBD1. Germline loops: CDR1 MNHNS, CDR2 SASEGT. This CDR3 spans 11 amino acids. V shed 5 bases, J shed 10 bases, and the junction held 3 bases outside the gene matches. CDR3 sequence: CASSSGQGAFF. The CDR3 region has the DNA TGTGCCAGCAGTTCCGGACAGGGAGCTTTCTTT.